Presented here are 16 T cell receptor beta chains from one specimen sequenced in a study of cytomegalovirus exposure and HLA in healthy donors. The primer mix had 60 Vbeta and 13 Jbeta primers. This table comes from immunoSEQ multiplex PCR, and its TCRdb copy is limited to in-frame clones, with some not included. This sample carries about 150,000 clones, roughly three quarters of them seen once, and the ten largest clones take over 3%. The sequenced sample consisted of PBMCs. All receptors derive from a woman between 50 and 59 years old in good health and CMV-seropositive.

The rearrangement links TRBV29-1 to TRBJ1-2; D is unresolved. The V end was cut by 7 bases, the J end by 7 bases, with 10 bases between. CDR1 SQVTM and CDR2 ANQGSEA come from the germline V gene. CDR3 length: 10 amino acids. The chain's CDR3 is CSALGGGYTF. For the CDR3, the DNA is TGCAGCGCCTTAGGAGGTGGCTACACCTTC.

The chain is built from TRBV7-9 and TRBJ2-5; 14 nucleotides agree with TRBD2. The CDR3 is 16 amino acids. The V gene's germline CDR1 is SEHNR and CDR2 FQNEAQ (reference sequence). The V segment lost 4 bases and the J segment 4 bases; nucleotides outside the gene matches: 5. CDR3 bases: TGTGCCAGCAGCTCCCCGGGACTAGCGGGAGTAGAGACCCAGTACTTC. Its protein product is CASSSPGLAGVETQYF.

This chain links TRBV5-1 with TRBJ2-7; D is ambiguous. Trimming removed 2 bases at V and 5 bases at J, with 17 bases between. The CDR3 covers 15 residues. Germline-derived CDR1 and CDR2 are SGHRS and YFSETQ. CDR3 region: CASSLVSRVSDEQYF. In DNA, the CDR3 is TGCGCCAGCAGCTTAGTAAGCCGGGTGTCTGACGAGCAGTACTTC.

The V and J genes are TRBV18 and TRBJ2-1; possibly TRBD2 for D (6 bases). This CDR3 has 14 amino acids. Trimming removed 3 bases from V and 5 bases from J, with 11 bases in between. Germline CDR1 KGHSH, CDR2 LQKENI. The CDR3 nucleotides are TGTGCCAGCTCACCCGGGAGTCCGGACAATGAGCAGTTCTTC. Translated: CASSPGSPDNEQFF.

The chain carries TRBV7-2 and TRBJ2-7; tentative D call: TRBD1 (5 bases). Germline V CDR1 and CDR2: SGHTA, FQGNSA. Trimming shortened V by 3 bases and J by 0 bases, and 15 bases separated the two germline ends. CDR3 length: 16 residues. The CDR3 here is CASSFPKGEISYEQYF. The CDR3 region has the DNA TGTGCCAGCAGCTTCCCGAAAGGGGAAATCTCCTACGAGCAGTACTTC.

J is TRBJ1-2 and V is TRBV19; a weak D match, TRBD1 (6 bases). This CDR3 contains 15 residues. Germline CDR1 LNHDA, CDR2 SQIVND (reference sequence). With 3 bases removed from V and 0 bases from J, the gap between germline ends came to 11 bases. In DNA form, the CDR3 reads TGTGCCAGTAGTATTCTGGGGGCGGCTAACTATGGCTACACCTTC. Its protein product is CASSILGAANYGYTF. The entire variable domain, with the rest obtained from reference TRBV19 and TRBJ1-2, is as follows: DGGITQSPKYLFRKEGQNVTLSCEQNLNHDAMYWYRQDPGQGLRLIYYSQIVNDFQKGDIAEGYSVSREKKESFPLTVTSAQKNPTAFYLCASSILGAANYGYTFGSGTRLTVV.

This sequence joins TRBV29-1 and TRBJ1-1; D may be TRBD1 (5 bases). The V end lost 0 bases, the J end lost 6 bases, and 8 bases lay between the germline ends. Germline CDR1 SQVTM, CDR2 ANQGSEA. The CDR3 has 12 amino acids. CDR3 sequence (DNA): TGCAGCGTTGAAGAGGGGGAGGCTGAAGCTTTCTTT. It specifies CSVEEGEAEAFF.

The V call is TRBV2, the J call TRBJ1-3; D ambiguous. Germline CDR1 reads SNHLY; CDR2 reads FYNNEI. This CDR3 has 15 amino acids. The V and J ends lost 6 bases and 0 bases respectively, with 12 bases between them. The CDR3 nucleotides read TGTGCCAGCAGCTTTGCTGGTAGCTCTGGAAACACCATATATTTT. It yields the protein CASSFAGSSGNTIYF.

The genes are TRBV5-5 and TRBJ2-7; 7 bases map to TRBD2. The germline gives CDR1 SGHKS, CDR2 YYEKEE (reference sequence). The CDR3 has 15 amino acids. Trimming took 4 bases from V and 3 from J; bases not matched to a gene: 10. CDR3 in DNA: TGTGCCAGCAGCCACAGCGGGACGACGGTCTACGAGCAGTACTTC. Translating gives CASSHSGTTVYEQYF.

This chain connects TRBV7-6 to TRBJ1-4; D gene ambiguous. Germline-derived CDR1 and CDR2 are SGHVS and FNYEAQ. Trimming took 4 bases from V and 7 from J, leaving 4 bases between them. CDR3 length: 11 amino acids. The CDR3 DNA reads TGTGCCAGCAGCTCAGGTGAAAAACTGTTTTTT. Amino acids: CASSSGEKLFF.

In DNA, the CDR3 is TGCGCCAGCAGTGATGGGGGGTCGGGCAGTCAGTACTTC. Protein sequence: CASSDGGSGSQYF. The V gene is TRBV10-1, the J gene TRBJ2-4; possibly TRBD2 for D (6 bases). The germline gives CDR1 WNHNN, CDR2 SYGVQD (reference sequence). V was shortened by 3 bases and J by 12 bases, with 15 bases between the two germline ends. The CDR3 consists of 13 residues.

This clone occurred once. The chain has TRBV28 and TRBJ1-1; D may be TRBD1 (6 bases). Germline V gives CDR1 MDHEN, CDR2 SYDVKM. CDR3 length equals 17 residues. The V gene lost 7 bases and the J gene lost 6 bases, with 27 bases spanning the gap. CDR3 nucleotides: TGTGCCAGCACACCTGGAGGGGGAGGGCCCCTACACTCTGAAGCTTTCTTT. Its translation: CASTPGGGGPLHSEAFF.

This rearrangement joins TRBV5-4 to TRBJ2-7; the D gene is possibly TRBD1 (5 bases). CDR3 length: 15 residues. Germline-derived CDR1 and CDR2 are SGHNT and YYREEE (reference sequence). V lost 0 bases and J 3 bases, leaving 13 bases between the germline ends. The CDR3 spells CASSLEGQGYYEQYF. The CDR3 DNA reads as TGTGCCAGCAGCTTGGAGGGGCAGGGTTACTACGAGCAGTACTTC.

This clone was seen once. The V call is TRBV18, the J call TRBJ2-7; D is unclear. Between the trimmed V and J ends, which lost 2 bases and 3 bases, there was a span of 8 bases. The germline V gene has CDR1 KGHSH and CDR2 LQKENI. CDR3 length: 13 amino acids. The CDR3 region has the DNA TGTGCCAGCTCACCAAGCGACCGCTACGAGCAGTACTTC. Protein product: CASSPSDRYEQYF.

Note on this clone: The junction shows a germline mismatch at one end, possibly a read error. The genes are TRBV30 and TRBJ1-5; D is possibly TRBD1 (6 bases). The CDR3 loop spans 18 amino acids. Looked up from germline, CDR1 is GTSNPN and CDR2 is SVGIG (reference sequence). Written as DNA, the CDR3 is TGTGCCTGGAGCCGAGGCCGACAGGCCCTAGGGAGCAATCAGGCCCAGCATTTT. This translates into CAWSRGRQALGSNQAQHF. Together with reference TRBV30 and TRBJ1-5, the CDR3 gives the full variable domain: SQTIHQWPATLVQPVGSPLSLECTVEGTSNPNLYWYRQAAGRGLQLLFYSVGIGQISSEVPQNLSASRPQDRQFILSSKKLLLSDSGFYLCAWSRGRQALGSNQAQHFGDGTRLSIL.

The chain recombines TRBV10-1 with TRBJ2-1; D might be TRBD2 (7 bases). CDR3 length: 14 amino acids. V lost 3 bases and J 8 bases, leaving 14 bases between the germline ends. Germline V gene lookup returns CDR1 WNHNN and CDR2 SYGVQD (reference sequence). The CDR3 DNA follows: TGCGCCAGCAGTGACGGGGGGCCGGTTGATGAGCAGTTCTTC. It encodes CASSDGGPVDEQFF.